Detailed here is one T cell receptor (beta chain). PCR primers comprised 60 Vbeta and 13 Jbeta primers. The table came from immunoSEQ multiplex PCR; TCRdb's copy has only in-frame clones and leaves some out. The sample consists of roughly 150,000 clones, roughly 87% of them appearing once. The data were obtained in a study of cytomegalovirus exposure and HLA in healthy donors. Overall study context: A previous analysis identified about 110 million unique TCR beta sequences derived from 180 million or so T cells.

The CDR3 length is 13 residues. With 6 bases removed from V and 7 bases from J, the gap between germline ends came to 19 bases. The V gene's germline CDR1 is SQVTM and CDR2 ANQGSEA. What was sequenced was PBMCs. The chain joins TRBV29-1 to TRBJ2-7; D call uncertain. The receptor comes from a man between 25 and 39 years old in good health and CMV-seropositive. The CDR3 is CSVETRRRREQYF. CDR3 DNA sequence: TGCAGCGTCGAGACTCGGCGAAGGCGGGAGCAGTACTTC.